This entry features one TCR beta chain sequence. The CDR3 totals 11 residues. The ends were cut back, 7 bases at V and 2 bases at J, with 3 bases in the middle. From germline, CDR1 is SGHRS and CDR2 YFSETQ. The table came from immunoSEQ multiplex PCR; TCRdb's copy has only in-frame clones and leaves some out. Among under 35,000 clones listed, 75% to 90% were seen once. The data were obtained in a study of T cell responses to AZD1222 COVID-19 vaccine. The chain combines TRBV5-1 with TRBJ2-2; D call uncertain. The clonotype comes from an adult in good health. This specimen was peripheral blood, taken on day 0 of AZD1222 vaccination. CDR3 in amino acids: CASANTGELFF. CDR3 nucleotide sequence: TGCGCCAGCGCTAACACCGGGGAGCTGTTTTTT.